The rows below give T cell receptor beta chains drawn from one sample of a study of blood T cell repertoires in COVID-19. Method: immunoSEQ multiplex PCR; TCRdb's copy keeps in-frame clones and lacks some. The data contain tens of thousands of clones, roughly 70% of them singletons. Sequencing was done on a sample of PBMCs or T cells enriched from blood (not recorded which). Receptors originate from a woman aged 55 to 70 who had been exposed to COVID-19. CDR3s include the opening cysteine and the closing phenylalanine or tryptophan. D genes are given only for firm matches. Clone size appears in some rows only: once, few, many, or a class for an expanded clone.

TRBV5-1	TRBD1	NA	TRBJ1-2	CASSRPGQGGSYGYTF	TGCGCCAGCAGTCGTCCGGGACAGGGCGGGTCCTATGGCTACACCTTC
TRBV30	NA	few	TRBJ2-7	CAWSPPRGEQYF	TGTGCCTGGAGTCCACCCCGCGGAGAGCAGTACTTC
TRBV4-3	NA	NA	TRBJ1-6	CASSQKGDGSPLHF	TGCGCCAGCAGCCAAAAAGGGGATGGTTCACCCCTCCACTTT
TRBV19	TRBD1	few	TRBJ1-6	CASSPSGTGGWNSPLHF	TGTGCCAGTAGCCCCTCCGGGACAGGGGGCTGGAATTCACCCCTCCACTTT
TRBV30	NA	NA	TRBJ1-1	CAWDRINTEAFF	TGTGCCTGGGACAGGATAAACACTGAAGCTTTCTTT
TRBV5-1	TRBD1	NA	TRBJ1-6	CASSLGDRGQGSPLHF	TGCGCCAGCAGCTTAGGGGACAGGGGGCAGGGTTCACCCCTCCACTTT
TRBV28	NA	NA	TRBJ1-4	CASSLRGHQNEKLFF	TGTGCCAGCAGTTTACGCGGACACCAAAATGAAAAACTGTTTTTT
TRBV7-2	TRBD1	NA	TRBJ1-3	CASSPRTGVGNTIYF	TGTGCCAGCAGCCCCCGAACAGGGGTAGGGAACACCATATATTTT
TRBV6-5	NA	NA	TRBJ2-2	CASSYARARGTGELFF	TGTGCCAGCAGTTACGCGCGGGCCAGGGGCACCGGGGAGCTGTTTTTT
TRBV19	NA	NA	TRBJ1-4	CASSIRRREKLFF	TGTGCCAGTAGTATCCGGCGGAGGGAAAAACTGTTTTTT
TRBV19	TRBD1	NA	TRBJ1-2	CATGDRPNYGYTF	TGTGCCACCGGGGACAGACCTAACTATGGCTACACCTTC
TRBV11-2	NA	NA	TRBJ1-5	CASSPDRAPWEAQHF	TGTGCCAGCAGCCCTGACAGAGCACCATGGGAGGCCCAGCATTTT
TRBV11-2	NA	NA	TRBJ2-2	CASSFKNTGELFF	TGTGCCAGCAGCTTTAAGAACACCGGGGAGCTGTTTTTT
TRBV7-2	NA	NA	TRBJ1-2	CASSSSLMGSNYGYTF	TGTGCCAGCAGCTCCTCTCTTATGGGCTCTAACTATGGCTACACCTTC
TRBV28	TRBD1	few	TRBJ1-6	CASSYRGRGSPLHF	TGTGCCAGCAGCTACAGGGGGCGCGGATCACCCCTCCACTTT
TRBV28	TRBD1	NA	TRBJ1-1	CASNPGQGIPEAFF	TGTGCCAGCAACCCGGGACAGGGTATCCCTGAAGCTTTCTTT
TRBV5-1	TRBD2	NA	TRBJ2-3	CASSPGASGGETQYF	TGCGCCAGCAGCCCCGGGGCTAGCGGGGGGGAAACGCAGTATTTT
TRBV11-2	TRBD1	NA	TRBJ2-7	CASSQGQGFSYEQYF	TGTGCCAGCAGCCAGGGACAGGGCTTCTCCTACGAGCAGTACTTC
TRBV30	NA	NA	TRBJ2-5	CAWNQGDQETQYF	TGTGCCTGGAACCAGGGCGACCAAGAGACCCAGTACTTC
TRBV2	NA	NA	TRBJ1-1	CASRDAQGVYTEAFF	TGTGCCAGCAGGGACGCACAAGGGGTGTACACTGAAGCTTTCTTT
TRBV14	NA	NA	TRBJ1-2	CASSGSHNYGYTF	TGTGCCAGCTCGGGATCGCACAACTATGGCTACACCTTC
TRBV11-2	NA	NA	TRBJ2-3	CASSLPFDTQYF	TGTGCCAGCAGCCTTCCCTTCGATACGCAGTATTTT
TRBV28	NA	NA	TRBJ1-6	CASSFAGLTLHF	TGTGCCAGCAGCTTTGCCGGTCTAACCCTCCACTTT
TRBV6-1	NA	NA	TRBJ2-1	CATRDSYNEQFF	TGTGCCACCCGGGACTCCTACAATGAGCAGTTCTTC
TRBV19	TRBD1	NA	TRBJ1-2	CASSSTRQGANGYTF	TGTGCCAGTAGTAGCACTCGACAGGGGGCAAATGGCTACACCTTC
TRBV5-5	NA	once	TRBJ1-4	CASSLEARFSGLGKLFF	TGTGCCAGCAGCTTGGAGGCTAGATTTAGCGGTCTTGGAAAACTGTTTTTT
TRBV6-2/TRBV6-3	NA	NA	TRBJ2-1	CASSPLATEQFF	TGTGCCAGCAGCCCACTAGCTACGGAGCAGTTCTTC
TRBV11-3	NA	few	TRBJ2-2	CASSLEGFRQNTGELFF	TGTGCCAGCAGCTTAGAGGGTTTTCGACAGAACACCGGGGAGCTGTTTTTT
TRBV15	TRBD2	NA	TRBJ2-2	CATRDGGRAGVPNTGELFF	TGTGCCACCAGAGACGGGGGACGGGCGGGAGTCCCGAACACCGGGGAGCTGTTTTTT
TRBV2	TRBD2	NA	TRBJ2-5	CASRLAGETQYF	TGTGCCAGCCGACTAGCAGGAGAGACCCAGTACTTC